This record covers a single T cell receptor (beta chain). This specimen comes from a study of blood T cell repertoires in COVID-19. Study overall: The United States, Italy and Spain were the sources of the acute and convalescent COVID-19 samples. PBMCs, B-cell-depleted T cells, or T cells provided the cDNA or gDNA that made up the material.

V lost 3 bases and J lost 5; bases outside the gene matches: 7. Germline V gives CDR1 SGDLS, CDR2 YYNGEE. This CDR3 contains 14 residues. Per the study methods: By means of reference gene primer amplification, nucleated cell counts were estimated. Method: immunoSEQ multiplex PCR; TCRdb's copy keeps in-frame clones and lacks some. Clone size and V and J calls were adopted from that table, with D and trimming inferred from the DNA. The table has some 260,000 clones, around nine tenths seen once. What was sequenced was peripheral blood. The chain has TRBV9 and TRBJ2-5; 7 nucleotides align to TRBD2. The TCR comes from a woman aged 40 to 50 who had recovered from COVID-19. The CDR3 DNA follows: TGTGCCAGCAGCGGAAAGACTAGCCTGGAGACCCAGTACTTC. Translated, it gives CASSGKTSLETQYF.